Below, 20 T cell receptor beta chains from the same sample are listed, as sequenced in a study of cytomegalovirus exposure and HLA in healthy donors. Primers for the PCR totalled 60 Vbeta and 13 Jbeta. Data came from immunoSEQ multiplex PCR; TCRdb stores just in-frame clones and leaves some out. The sample carries a few hundred thousand clones, around 90% recorded once. The specimen sequenced was PBMCs. These receptors originate from a girl aged 2-15 years in good health and CMV-seronegative.

The DNA for the CDR3 is TGTGCCTGGAACAGGCCGTTGTATGGCTACACCTTC. It yields the protein CAWNRPLYGYTF. The chain combines TRBV30 with TRBJ1-2; TRBD1 is a possible D gene (5 bases). CDR1 GTSNPN and CDR2 SVGIG come from the germline V gene (reference sequence). V was shortened by 4 bases and J by 5 bases, with 11 bases between the two germline ends. CDR3 length: 12 residues.

V usage is TRBV7-3 and J usage is TRBJ1-6, with a weak D call TRBD1 (5 bases). The CDR3 is 17 residues long. Trimming removed 3 bases from V and 5 bases from J, with 17 bases in between. The germline CDR1 and CDR2 sequences are SGHTA and FQGTGA. DNA for the CDR3: TGTGCCAGCAGCTTGTCAGGGAATCCCACGGATAATTCACCCCTCCACTTT. Protein product: CASSLSGNPTDNSPLHF.

This chain joins TRBV4-1 and TRBJ2-7; TRBD1 aligns across 9 bases. The CDR3 is 15 amino acids. CDR1 and CDR2 (germline): MGHRA, YSYEKL. With V trimmed by 4 bases and J by 3 bases, 7 bases remained unmatched. In nucleotides, the CDR3 is TGCGCCAGCAGCCCCGGGACAGGGAATCGCTACGAGCAGTACTTC. It yields the protein CASSPGTGNRYEQYF.

This sequence joins TRBV30 and TRBJ2-7; TRBD1 is a possible D gene (6 bases). The CDR3 consists of 14 residues. Trimming pared 0 bases from V and 6 bases from J, leaving 15 bases between. Per germline, CDR1 GTSNPN and CDR2 SVGIG (reference sequence). CDR3 residues: CAWSVQGSWGEQYF. In nucleotides, the CDR3 is TGTGCCTGGAGTGTTCAGGGGTCCTGGGGCGAGCAGTACTTC.

This chain joins TRBV4-2 and TRBJ1-3, with D possibly TRBD1 on 6 matching bases. The V gene lost 1 base and the J gene lost 0 bases, with 16 bases spanning the gap. The CDR3 is made up of 18 amino acids. Germline values: CDR1 LGHNA, CDR2 YNFKEQ. The CDR3 sequence: CASSQAPPGHSSGNTIYF. DNA for the CDR3: TGTGCCAGCAGCCAAGCCCCCCCGGGACACAGCTCTGGAAACACCATATATTTT.

The J gene is TRBJ2-7, the V gene TRBV6-1; 10 positions match TRBD1. The CDR3 length is 15 residues. In germline, CDR1 is MNHNS, CDR2 SASEGT. J was trimmed by 7 bases and V by 6 bases; bases with no gene match: 12. CDR3 sequence: CASSHRGTGVKEQYF. The CDR3 coding sequence is TGTGCCAGCAGCCACCGGGGGACAGGGGTGAAGGAGCAGTACTTC.

The chain has TRBV5-4 and TRBJ1-6; 9 positions match TRBD1. CDR1 is SGHNT and CDR2 is YYREEE in the germline V gene (reference sequence). Trimming removed 4 bases from V and 6 bases from J; junction bases left unmatched: 5. The CDR3 spans 15 residues. CDR3 protein: CASSPGQGFNSPLHF. The CDR3 DNA follows: TGTGCCAGCAGCCCGGGACAGGGATTTAATTCACCCCTCCACTTT.

This sequence joins TRBV2 and TRBJ2-1; 9 nucleotides agree with TRBD2. Germline assignment: CDR1 SNHLY and CDR2 FYNNEI. The CDR3 is made up of 15 amino acids. J lost 6 bases, V lost 7 bases, and 10 bases had no gene match. The CDR3 coding sequence is TGTGCCAGCACTGGTCGAGCGGGAGGATTCAATGAGCAGTTCTTC. Translating gives CASTGRAGGFNEQFF.

The rearrangement uses TRBV13 and TRBJ1-2; 11 nucleotides line up with TRBD1. The CDR3 extends over 17 amino acids. V was pared by 4 bases and J by 0 bases, with 7 bases of the junction left unmatched. Germline lookup yields CDR1 PRHDT and CDR2 FYEKMQ (reference sequence). This chain's CDR3 is CASSWTGTGGTNYGYTF. The CDR3 coding sequence is TGTGCCAGCAGCTGGACCGGGACAGGGGGTACTAACTATGGCTACACCTTC.

CDR3 in DNA: TGTGCCAGCAGGCAGACAGGGGAGGAGCTGTTTTTT. Amino acid sequence: CASRQTGEELFF. The V and J genes are TRBV6-6 and TRBJ2-2; 8 positions agree with TRBD1. Germline values: CDR1 MNHNY, CDR2 SVGAGI (reference sequence). The V segment lost 6 bases and the J segment 10 bases; nucleotides outside the gene matches: 4. The CDR3 length is 12 residues.

The count of this clone is one. The CDR3 DNA is TGTGCCAGCCTACCGACTAGCGGGAGGGCCAATGAGCAGTTCTTC. Its translation is CASLPTSGRANEQFF. The rearrangement uses TRBV2 and TRBJ2-1, with 14 bases that match TRBD2. Germline CDR1 SNHLY, CDR2 FYNNEI. J lost 6 bases, V lost 8 bases, and 6 bases had no gene match. CDR3 length equals 15 residues. Full variable domain (outside the CDR3, taken from reference TRBV2 and TRBJ2-1): EPEVTQTPSHQVTQMGQEVILRCVPISNHLYFYWYRQILGQKVEFLVSFYNNEISEKSEIFDDQFSVERPDGSNFTLKIRSTKLEDSAMYFCASLPTSGRANEQFFGPGTRLTVL.

The chain uses TRBV4-2 and TRBJ2-3; 12 bases are shared with TRBD1. CDR1 and CDR2 (germline): LGHNA, YNFKEQ. V was pared by 4 bases and J by 6 bases, with 5 bases of the junction left unmatched. CDR3 size: 15 residues. CDR3 coding DNA: TGTGCCAGCAGCCCCGGGACAGGGGGCAAGGATACGCAGTATTTT. It is translated as CASSPGTGGKDTQYF.

In its sample, this clone was seen once. The CDR3 protein is CASSVGLQGSTDTQYF. For the CDR3, the DNA is TGTGCCAGCAGCGTAGGATTGCAGGGGAGCACAGATACGCAGTATTTT. J is TRBJ2-3 and V is TRBV9, with D perhaps matching TRBD1 (6 bases). The CDR3 is 16 residues long. V lost 0 bases to trimming and J lost 0 bases, with 11 bases between them. Germline assignment: CDR1 SGDLS and CDR2 YYNGEE.

The chain joins TRBV10-1 to TRBJ1-2, with a weak D call TRBD1 (5 bases). Germline CDR1 and CDR2: WNHNN and SYGVQD (reference sequence). V dropped 6 bases and J dropped 0 bases, with 8 bases sitting between them. The CDR3 is made up of 13 amino acids. CDR3 nucleotides: TGCGCCAGCAGCGAACAGGCTAACTATGGCTACACCTTC. As protein: CASSEQANYGYTF.

J is TRBJ1-2 and V is TRBV6-1; TRBD1 is a possible D gene (6 bases). The CDR3 totals 15 residues. V shed 2 bases and J shed 1 base, with 11 bases lying between them. Per germline, CDR1 MNHNS and CDR2 SASEGT. As DNA, the CDR3 is TGTGCCAGCAGTGAATTATTAGGGGGTAACTATGGCTACACCTTC. Its translation: CASSELLGGNYGYTF.

This clone showed up just a few times. The chain links TRBV11-1 to TRBJ1-4, with 7 bases lining up with TRBD1. V was pared by 5 bases and J by 3 bases, with 9 bases of the junction left unmatched. Per germline, CDR1 SGHAT and CDR2 FQDESV (reference sequence). The CDR3 is 16 amino acids. The CDR3 DNA follows: TGTGCCAGCAGCGGGGGACAGTGGTTGGCTAATGAAAAACTGTTTTTT. As protein: CASSGGQWLANEKLFF.

V usage is TRBV10-2 and J usage is TRBJ2-1; 9 nucleotides match TRBD2. Trimming took 8 bases from V and 8 from J; bases not matched to a gene: 4. This CDR3 spans 12 amino acids. Germline V gene sequence: CDR1 WSHSY, CDR2 SAAADI. This CDR3 reads CASGTSRDEQFF. CDR3 in DNA: TGCGCCAGCGGGACTAGCAGGGATGAGCAGTTCTTC.

This chain links TRBV4-2 with TRBJ1-1, with 8 bases that match TRBD1. CDR3 length: 16 residues. Germline CDR1 reads LGHNA; CDR2 reads YNFKEQ. The ends lost 2 bases at V and 2 bases at J; junction bases unmatched: 7. The CDR3 sequence: CASSQTRDRTNTEAFF. CDR3 in DNA: TGTGCCAGCAGCCAAACCCGGGACAGGACCAACACTGAAGCTTTCTTT.

The chain uses TRBV5-5 and TRBJ1-2; D remains ambiguous. The CDR3 covers 13 residues. The germline V gene has CDR1 SGHKS and CDR2 YYEKEE (reference sequence). The V and J ends lost 4 bases and 3 bases respectively, with 10 bases between them. In DNA form, the CDR3 reads TGTGCCAGCAGCCCCGAAGGAGACTATGGCTACACCTTC. Its translation is CASSPEGDYGYTF.

The CDR3 is CASSHNTGELFF. The CDR3 DNA reads TGCGCCAGCAGCCATAACACCGGGGAGCTGTTTTTT. V usage is TRBV10-1 and J usage is TRBJ2-2, with D unresolved. Germline V lookup: CDR1 WNHNN, CDR2 SYGVQD (reference sequence). With 6 bases removed from V and 2 bases from J, the gap between germline ends came to 4 bases. This CDR3 is 12 amino acids long.